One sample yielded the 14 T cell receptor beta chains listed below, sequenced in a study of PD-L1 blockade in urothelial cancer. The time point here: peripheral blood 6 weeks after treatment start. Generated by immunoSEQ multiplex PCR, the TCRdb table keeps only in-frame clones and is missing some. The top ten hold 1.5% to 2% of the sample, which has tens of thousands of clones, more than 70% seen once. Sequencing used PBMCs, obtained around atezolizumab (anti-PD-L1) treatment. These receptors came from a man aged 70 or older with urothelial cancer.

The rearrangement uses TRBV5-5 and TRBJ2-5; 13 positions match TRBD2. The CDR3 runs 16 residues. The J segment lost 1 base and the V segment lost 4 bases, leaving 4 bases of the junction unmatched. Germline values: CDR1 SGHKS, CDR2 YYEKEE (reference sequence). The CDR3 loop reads CASSRGLAGTQETQYF. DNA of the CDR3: TGTGCCAGCAGCCGGGGACTAGCGGGAACCCAAGAGACCCAGTACTTC.

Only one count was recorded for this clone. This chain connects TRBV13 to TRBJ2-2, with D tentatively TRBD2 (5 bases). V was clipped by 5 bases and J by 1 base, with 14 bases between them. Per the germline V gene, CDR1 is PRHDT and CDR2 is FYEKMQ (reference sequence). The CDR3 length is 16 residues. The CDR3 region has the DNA TGTGCCAGCAGCCGTCCTGGCGGGCAGAACACCGGGGAGCTGTTTTTT. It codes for CASSRPGGQNTGELFF.

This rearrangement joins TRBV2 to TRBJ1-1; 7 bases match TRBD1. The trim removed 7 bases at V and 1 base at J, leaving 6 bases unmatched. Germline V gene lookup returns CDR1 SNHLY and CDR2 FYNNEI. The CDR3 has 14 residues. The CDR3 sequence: CASTKTGRNTEAFF. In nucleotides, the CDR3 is TGTGCCAGCACCAAGACAGGGCGGAACACTGAAGCTTTCTTT.

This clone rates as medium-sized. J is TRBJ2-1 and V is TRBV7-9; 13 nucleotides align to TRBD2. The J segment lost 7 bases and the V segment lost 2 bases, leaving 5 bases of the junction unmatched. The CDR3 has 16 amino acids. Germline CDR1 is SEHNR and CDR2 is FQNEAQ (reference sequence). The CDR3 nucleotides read TGTGCCAGCAGCTTAACTAGCGGGAGGGCCTGGAATGAGCAGTTCTTC. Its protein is CASSLTSGRAWNEQFF.

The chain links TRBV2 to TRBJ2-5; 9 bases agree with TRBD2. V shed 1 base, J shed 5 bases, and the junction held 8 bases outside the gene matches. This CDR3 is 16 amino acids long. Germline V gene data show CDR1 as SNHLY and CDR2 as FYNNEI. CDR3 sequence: CASSEGTSARGETQYF. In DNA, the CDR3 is TGTGCCAGCAGTGAAGGGACTAGCGCTCGGGGGGAGACCCAGTACTTC.

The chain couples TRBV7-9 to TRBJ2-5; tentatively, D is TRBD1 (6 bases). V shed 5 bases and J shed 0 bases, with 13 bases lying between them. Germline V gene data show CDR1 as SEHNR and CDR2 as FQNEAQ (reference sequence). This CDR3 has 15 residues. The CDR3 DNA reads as TGTGCCAGCAGCCACAACCGGGACAACCAAGAGACCCAGTACTTC. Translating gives CASSHNRDNQETQYF.

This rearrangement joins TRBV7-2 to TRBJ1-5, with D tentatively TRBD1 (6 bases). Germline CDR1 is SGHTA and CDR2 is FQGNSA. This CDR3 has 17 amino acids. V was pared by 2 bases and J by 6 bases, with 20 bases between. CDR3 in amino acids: CASSLTGGGSRFQPQHF. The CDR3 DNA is TGTGCCAGCAGCTTAACGGGGGGCGGAAGCAGGTTTCAGCCCCAGCATTTT.

Written as DNA, the CDR3 is TGTGCCAGCAGTTTTTCTTCGGGGAATCAGCCCCAGCATTTT. Protein product: CASSFSSGNQPQHF. The genes are TRBV27 and TRBJ1-5; D gene ambiguous. The CDR3 covers 14 residues. The germline V gene encodes CDR1 MNHEY and CDR2 SMNVEV (reference sequence). The V end lost 3 bases, the J end lost 4 bases, and 10 bases lay between the germline ends.

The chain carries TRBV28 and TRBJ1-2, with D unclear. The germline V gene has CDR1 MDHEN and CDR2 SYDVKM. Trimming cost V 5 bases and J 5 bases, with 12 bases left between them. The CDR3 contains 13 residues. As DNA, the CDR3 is TGTGCCAGCAGTCAAACGGGGATTTATGGCTACACCTTC. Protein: CASSQTGIYGYTF.

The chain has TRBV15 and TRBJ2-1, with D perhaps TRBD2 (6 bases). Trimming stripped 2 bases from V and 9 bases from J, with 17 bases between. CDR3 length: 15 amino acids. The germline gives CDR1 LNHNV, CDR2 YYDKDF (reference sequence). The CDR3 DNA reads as TGTGCCACCAGCAGACCAAAGACTAGAGATGCTGAGCAGTTCTTC. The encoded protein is CATSRPKTRDAEQFF.

The CDR3 reads CASSGWDRGSYEQYF. CDR3 bases: TGTGCCAGCAGCGGCTGGGACAGGGGTTCCTACGAGCAGTACTTC. The chain is built from TRBV5-8 and TRBJ2-7; 10 bases map to TRBD1. With 4 bases clipped from V and 1 base from J, the junction kept 5 bases outside the gene matches. The length of the CDR3 is 15 residues. Germline loops: CDR1 SGHTS, CDR2 YDEGEE.

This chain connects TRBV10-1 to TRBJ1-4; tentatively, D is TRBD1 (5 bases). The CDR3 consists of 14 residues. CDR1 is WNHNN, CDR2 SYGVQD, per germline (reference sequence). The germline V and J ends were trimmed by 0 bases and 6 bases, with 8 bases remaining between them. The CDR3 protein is CASSESGDYEKLFF. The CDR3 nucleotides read TGCGCCAGCAGTGAGTCCGGGGACTATGAAAAACTGTTTTTT.

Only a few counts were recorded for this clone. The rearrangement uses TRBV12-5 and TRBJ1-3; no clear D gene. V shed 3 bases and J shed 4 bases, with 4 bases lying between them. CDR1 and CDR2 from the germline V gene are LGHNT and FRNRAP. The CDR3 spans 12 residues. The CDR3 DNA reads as TGTGCTAGTGGTTTTCAGGGAAACACCATATATTTT. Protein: CASGFQGNTIYF. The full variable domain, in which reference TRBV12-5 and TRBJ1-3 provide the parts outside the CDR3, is DARVTQTPRHKVTEMGQEVTMRCQPILGHNTVFWYRQTMMQGLELLAYFRNRAPLDDSGMPKDRFSAEMPDATLATLKIQPSEPRDSAVYFCASGFQGNTIYFGEGSWLTVV.

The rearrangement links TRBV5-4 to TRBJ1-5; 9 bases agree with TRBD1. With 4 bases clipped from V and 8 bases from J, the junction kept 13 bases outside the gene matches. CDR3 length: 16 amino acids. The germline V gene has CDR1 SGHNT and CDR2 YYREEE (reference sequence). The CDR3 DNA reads TGTGCCAGCAGCCGCACCGGGACAGGGCAAGGTGAGCCCCAGCATTTT. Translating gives CASSRTGTGQGEPQHF. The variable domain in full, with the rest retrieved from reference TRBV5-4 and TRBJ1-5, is ETGVTQSPTHLIKTRGQQVTLRCSSQSGHNTVSWYQQALGQGPQFIFQYYREEENGRGNFPPRFSGLQFPNYSSELNVNALELDDSALYLCASSRTGTGQGEPQHFGDGTRLSIL.